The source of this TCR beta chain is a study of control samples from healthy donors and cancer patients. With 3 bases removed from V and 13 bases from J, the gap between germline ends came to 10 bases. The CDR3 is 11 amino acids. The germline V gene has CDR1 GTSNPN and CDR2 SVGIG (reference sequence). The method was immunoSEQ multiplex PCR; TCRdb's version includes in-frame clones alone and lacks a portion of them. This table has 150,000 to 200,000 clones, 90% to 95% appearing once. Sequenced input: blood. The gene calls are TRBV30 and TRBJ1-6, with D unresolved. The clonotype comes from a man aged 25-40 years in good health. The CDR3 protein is CAWRVNGPLHF. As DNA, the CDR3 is TGTGCCTGGAGGGTGAATGGTCCCCTCCACTTT.